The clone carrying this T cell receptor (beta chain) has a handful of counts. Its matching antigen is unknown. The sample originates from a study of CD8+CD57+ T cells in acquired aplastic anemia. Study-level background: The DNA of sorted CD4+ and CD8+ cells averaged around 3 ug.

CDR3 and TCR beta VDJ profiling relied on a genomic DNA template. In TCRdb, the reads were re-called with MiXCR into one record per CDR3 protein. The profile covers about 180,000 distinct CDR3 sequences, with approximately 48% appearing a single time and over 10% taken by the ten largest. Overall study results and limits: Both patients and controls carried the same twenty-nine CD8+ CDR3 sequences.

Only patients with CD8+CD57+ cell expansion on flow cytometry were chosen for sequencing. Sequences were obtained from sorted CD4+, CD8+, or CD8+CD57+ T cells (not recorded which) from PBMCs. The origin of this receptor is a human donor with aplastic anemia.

The CDR3 here is CASSAGSGNEQFF. CDR3 in DNA: TGCGCCAGCAGTGCGGGTAGCGGCAATGAGCAGTTCTTC. The J gene is TRBJ2-1, the V gene TRBV10-1, with D maybe TRBD2 (6 bases). CDR1 and CDR2 (germline): WNHNN, SYGVQD (reference sequence). Trimming took off 4 bases at V and 6 bases at J, with 10 bases between the two ends. The CDR3 has 13 amino acids.